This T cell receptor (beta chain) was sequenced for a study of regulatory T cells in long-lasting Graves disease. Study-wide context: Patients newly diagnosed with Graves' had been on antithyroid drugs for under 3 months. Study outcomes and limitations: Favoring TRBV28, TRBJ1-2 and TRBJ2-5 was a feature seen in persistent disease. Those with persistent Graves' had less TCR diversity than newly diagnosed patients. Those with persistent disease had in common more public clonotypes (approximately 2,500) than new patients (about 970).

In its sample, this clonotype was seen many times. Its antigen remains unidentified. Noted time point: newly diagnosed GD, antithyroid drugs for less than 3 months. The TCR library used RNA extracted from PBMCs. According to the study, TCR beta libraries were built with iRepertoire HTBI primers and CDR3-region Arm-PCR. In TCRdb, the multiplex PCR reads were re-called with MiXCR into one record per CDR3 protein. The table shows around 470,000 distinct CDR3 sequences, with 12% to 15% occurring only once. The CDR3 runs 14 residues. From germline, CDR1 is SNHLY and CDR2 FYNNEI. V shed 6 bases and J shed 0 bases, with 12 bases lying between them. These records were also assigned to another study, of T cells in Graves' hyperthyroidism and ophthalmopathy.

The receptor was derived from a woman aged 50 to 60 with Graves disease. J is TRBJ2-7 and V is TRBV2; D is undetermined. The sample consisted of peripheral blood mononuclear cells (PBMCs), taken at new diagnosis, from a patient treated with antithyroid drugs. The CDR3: CASRARLSSYEQYF. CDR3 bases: TGTGCCAGCAGGGCCCGACTCTCCTCCTACGAGCAGTACTTC. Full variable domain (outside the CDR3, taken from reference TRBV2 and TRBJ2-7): EPEVTQTPSHQVTQMGQEVILRCVPISNHLYFYWYRQILGQKVEFLVSFYNNEISEKSEIFDDQFSVERPDGSNFTLKIRSTKLEDSAMYFCASRARLSSYEQYFGPGTRLTVT.